The 7 T cell receptor beta chains in this list originate from one sample, sequenced in a study of T cell repertoires in cytomegalovirus infection. In TCRdb, the reads were re-called with MiXCR into one record per CDR3 protein. Among 200,000 to 250,000 distinct CDR3 sequences, approximately 22% were seen once, and the ten largest hold roughly 18%. The sequenced sample was CD8+ T cells from PBMCs. The source is a human donor in good health (CMV status not recorded). Some clones in this sample may be carry-over from other donors' samples.

V usage is TRBV28 and J usage is TRBJ2-7; 13 bases are shared with TRBD2. There are 16 residues in the CDR3. The germline gives CDR1 MDHEN, CDR2 SYDVKM. Losses at the gene ends were 6 bases for V and 4 bases for J; bases not matched to a gene: 9. The CDR3 DNA follows: TGTGCCAGCAGCTCCGGGACTAGCGGGGTGTCGTACGAGCAGTACTTC. Its translation is CASSSGTSGVSYEQYF.

This clonotype was observed a handful of times. J is TRBJ2-5 and V is TRBV7-9; 8 bases are a match to TRBD2. Germline V gene sequence: CDR1 SEHNR, CDR2 FQNEAQ (reference sequence). The CDR3 sequence is 13 residues long. The ends lost 8 bases at V and 4 bases at J; junction bases unmatched: 6. The CDR3 spells CASWGLAGETQYF. DNA for the CDR3: TGTGCCAGCTGGGGTCTAGCGGGAGAGACCCAGTACTTC.

The chain has TRBV7-9 and TRBJ2-7; TRBD2 is a possible D gene (5 bases). The CDR3 runs 16 residues. The V end lost 0 bases, the J end lost 0 bases, and 12 bases lay between the germline ends. Per germline, CDR1 SEHNR and CDR2 FQNEAQ (reference sequence). Written as DNA, the CDR3 is TGTGCCAGCAGCTTAGCGGTCGGCGGACTCTCCTACGAGCAGTACTTC. Translating gives CASSLAVGGLSYEQYF.

The chain recombines TRBV19 with TRBJ1-1, with D hard to call. The CDR3 runs to 13 residues. Germline values: CDR1 LNHDA, CDR2 SQIVND (reference sequence). Trimming took off 5 bases at V and 3 bases at J, with 10 bases between the two ends. In nucleotides, the CDR3 is TGTGCCAGTAGTGTCACGGTGGACACTGAAGCTTTCTTT. It yields the protein CASSVTVDTEAFF.

The chain carries TRBV19 and TRBJ2-1; no definite D call. V lost 10 bases and J lost 0, with 16 bases in between. Germline CDR1 reads LNHDA; CDR2 reads SQIVND (reference sequence). The CDR3 sequence is 15 residues long. CDR3 loop: CATKVGSLSYNEQFF. The CDR3 bases are TGTGCCACTAAGGTGGGCAGCCTCTCCTACAATGAGCAGTTCTTC.

The chain recombines TRBV29-1 with TRBJ2-3; no clear D. Trimming took off 2 bases at V and 6 bases at J, with 12 bases between the two ends. CDR1 is SQVTM and CDR2 is ANQGSEA in the germline V gene. The CDR3 sequence is 13 residues long. CDR3 in DNA: TGCAGCGTTGAACCATCTAGGTGGGATACGCAGTATTTT. Its protein product is CSVEPSRWDTQYF.

V usage is TRBV28 and J usage is TRBJ1-1; D is possibly TRBD1 (5 bases). The CDR3 loop spans 14 amino acids. Germline V CDR1 and CDR2: MDHEN, SYDVKM. V lost 6 bases and J 9 bases, leaving 20 bases between the germline ends. The CDR3 loop reads CASSPQIPGPQAFF. The CDR3 region has the DNA TGTGCCAGCAGCCCTCAAATACCGGGACCTCAAGCTTTCTTT. The full variable domain, in which reference TRBV28 and TRBJ1-1 provide the parts outside the CDR3, is DVKVTQSSRYLVKRTGEKVFLECVQDMDHENMFWYRQDPGLGLRLIYFSYDVKMKEKGDIPEGYSVSREKKERFSLILESASTNQTSMYLCASSPQIPGPQAFFGQGTRLTVV.